This TCR beta chain was identified in a study of blood T cells in healthy people across ages (dated by TCRdb to 2015 to 2017). Background on the whole study: In model experiments, template switching captured about one uniquely barcoded TCR beta cDNA molecule for every two T cells. Age-related changes in TCR beta repertoire diversity were measured in the study by deep sequencing normalized with unique cDNA molecular identifiers. The donors were divided into four age groups: young (average approximately 15 years), middle-aged (about 39), aged (approximately 59) and long-lived (roughly 88). To avoid experimental bias, donors of different ages were distributed randomly across sequencing lanes. The study analyzed two additional independent replicas of 1 million unique cDNA reads from the same blood draw for two donors, one aged 18 to 29 and one aged 80 or older.

With respect to this clonotype: Which antigen it targets is not known. No much larger clonotype is one base removed from it; base qualities were not supplied.

The library was built by means of 5' RACE. A second PCR of about 6 to 12 cycles was run with a J-beta primer mix and a sample-barcoded 5' primer. A template-switch 5' adaptor carrying 12 random nucleotides introduced a unique molecular identifier onto each TCR beta cDNA molecule. Each sample yielded at least 2.5 million CDR3-containing paired-end reads. All of the RNA was converted into first-strand cDNA using the Mint cDNA synthesis kit, with a TRBC-specific oligonucleotide serving as the primer. After uracil-DNA glycosylase treatment, a first 18-cycle PCR used universal primers M1SS and BC2_uni_R on all cDNA. Processing in the source paper ran as follows. Each sample was normalized by randomly selecting 1 million high-quality reads, each carrying a distinct molecular identifier. Reads sharing molecular identifiers were discarded rather than binned into consensus sequences. MiTCR, set to a Q25 quality threshold and the strictest error-elimination algorithm, was used for CDR3 identification, clonotype clustering and error correction. A nonparametric unseen species model using Euler transformation provided a lower-bound estimate of total TCR beta diversity. In TCRdb, the public reads were trimmed at Q25 with fastp and aligned with MiXCR, with productive beta chains retained. CDR3 protein duplicates are merged, each entry listing the most common genes and DNA. These V and J calls rely on TCRdb rather than the paper's analysis. The sample has some 1,800,000 distinct CDR3 sequences on record, about two fifths of them singletons. Clones ranked in the top ten supply around 23% of the sample.

What the work shows at the level of the full study, not this receptor alone: A strong correlation was found between observed TCR beta diversity and the percentage of naive T cells measured by flow cytometry. Compared with the aged group, more naive CD4+ T cells, fewer expanded clones and increased TCR diversity were shown by the long-lived group, suggesting age selection. Estimates of total diversity based on one million sequenced T cells were regarded as lower bounds and as underestimates. Since profiling was done on bulk unsorted PBMCs, naive and antigen-experienced compartments could not be conclusively compared. As age increased, observed TCR beta diversity per million T cells dropped in a roughly linear way, and a significant reduction was already evident by age 40. Because donor CMV infection status was unknown, age-related changes in expanded clonotypes were potentially confounded.

Taken from cysteine to phenylalanine, the CDR3 has 12 residues. The read is trimmed to its CDR3 DNA, 36 bases read in frame from base 1. Looking up the germline V gene yields CDR1 MDHEN and CDR2 SYDVKM. V loses 8 bases, J loses 9 bases, and the germline ends lie 11 bases apart. Systemically healthy Caucasian individuals from Russia, some 36 in total and aged about 6 to 90 years, were included as donors. Approximately 9.7 milliliters of peripheral blood were drawn from each donor into EDTA-treated Vacutainer tubes. Ficoll-Paque density-gradient centrifugation was used to isolate PBMCs, with at least 7 million per sample. Total RNA, at least 5.5 micrograms per sample, was extracted from PBMCs with Trizol reagent. Naive CD45RAhigh/CD27high T cell percentages were measured by flow cytometry on a PBMC aliquot from every donor.

The sequenced sample consisted of blood. The source of this sequence is a human donor in good health. The V and J genes are TRBV28 and TRBJ1-6, with a weak D call of TRBD1 (5 bases match). The nucleotide sequence is given as TGTGCCAGCGCCACGGGGGGTTCACCCCTCCACTTT. The resulting protein is CASATGGSPLHF.